This TCR beta chain was retrieved from a study of T-cell reconstitution after alpha-beta-depleted transplantation in children. Unique molecular identifiers were used in preparing the TCRbeta library. TCRdb re-analysed the PCR reads in MiXCR, keeping a single row per CDR3 protein. This sample has a few hundred thousand distinct CDR3 sequences, with 20% to 30% found just once. The germline V gene encodes CDR1 SGHTA and CDR2 FQGNSA. CDR3 length equals 15 residues. The V gene end was trimmed by 5 bases and the J gene end by 2 bases; junction bases not matched to a gene: 7. This clonotype was found a few times.

The sample consisted of PBMCs, taken before TCRalphabeta/CD19-depleted stem cell transplant. The origin of this receptor is a boy younger than two with Wiskott-Aldrich syndrome, due to receive a stem cell transplant. The rearrangement uses TRBV7-2 and TRBJ2-7; the match to TRBD2 covers 9 bases. The CDR3: CASSPTSGLTYEQYF. As DNA, the CDR3 is TGTGCCAGCAGCCCAACTAGCGGGTTGACCTACGAGCAGTACTTC.